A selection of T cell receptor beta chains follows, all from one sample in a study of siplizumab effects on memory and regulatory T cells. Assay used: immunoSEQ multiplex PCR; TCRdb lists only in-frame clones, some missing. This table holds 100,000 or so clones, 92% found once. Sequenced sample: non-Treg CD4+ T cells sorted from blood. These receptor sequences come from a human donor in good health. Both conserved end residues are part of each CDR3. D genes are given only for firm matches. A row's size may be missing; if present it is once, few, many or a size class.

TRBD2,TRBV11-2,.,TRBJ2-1,TGTGCCAGCAGCGCCAGTACTAGCGGGGGGGGCAATGAGCAGTTCTTC,CASSASTSGGGNEQFF
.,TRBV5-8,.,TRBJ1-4,TGTGCCAGCAGCTACTTGGAGGAGGGTGAGGAAAAACTGTTTTTT,CASSYLEEGEEKLFF
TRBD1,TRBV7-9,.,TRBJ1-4,TGTGCCAGCAGCATATACAGGGGAGGCGGTGAAAAACTGTTTTTT,CASSIYRGGGEKLFF
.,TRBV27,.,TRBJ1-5,TGTGCCAGCAGTTTCAGGGGCGATAGCAATCAGCCCCAGCATTTT,CASSFRGDSNQPQHF
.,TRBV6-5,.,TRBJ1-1,TGTGCCAGCAGTTACTCGCCAGGGCTTAACACTGAAGCTTTCTTT,CASSYSPGLNTEAFF
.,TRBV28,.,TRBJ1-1,TGTGCCAGCAGCAAATACAGGCCTGAAGCTTTCTTT,CASSKYRPEAFF
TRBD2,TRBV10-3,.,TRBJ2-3,TGTGCCATCAGTTCCAGGACTAGCGGGAAAACAGATACGCAGTATTTT,CAISSRTSGKTDTQYF
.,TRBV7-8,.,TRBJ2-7,TGTGCCAGCAGCTTAGGAGCGAGCGGAGGTGCGGAGCAGTACTTC,CASSLGASGGAEQYF
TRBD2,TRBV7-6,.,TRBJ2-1,TGTGCCAGCAGTAAAGAGGGGACTAGCGTCAATGAGCAGTTCTTC,CASSKEGTSVNEQFF
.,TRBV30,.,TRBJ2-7,TGTGCCTGGAGTCACGGGTGGGAAGTCAGCTCCTACGAGCAGTACTTC,CAWSHGWEVSSYEQYF
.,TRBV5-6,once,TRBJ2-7,TGTGCCAGCAGCTTGAGGCCGCAGTATTCCTACGAGCAGTACTTC,CASSLRPQYSYEQYF
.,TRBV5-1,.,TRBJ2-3,TGCGCCAGCAGCTTGGACCCGGGCAGAGGTCTTAGCACAGATACGCAGTATTTT,CASSLDPGRGLSTDTQYF
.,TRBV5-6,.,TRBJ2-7,TGTGCCAGCAGAGAGGGTCCTACAACGAACTACGAGCAGTACTTC,CASREGPTTNYEQYF
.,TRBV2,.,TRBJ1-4,TGTGCCAGCAGTTGGGGTTTGTCAACTAATGAAAAACTGTTTTTT,CASSWGLSTNEKLFF
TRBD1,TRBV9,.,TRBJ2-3,TGTGCCAGCAGCCCGCGGACAGGACCCACAGATACGCAGTATTTT,CASSPRTGPTDTQYF
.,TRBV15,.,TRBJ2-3,TGTGCCACCAGCAGAGGAGGGGGAGATACGCAGTATTTT,CATSRGGGDTQYF
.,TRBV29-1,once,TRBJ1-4,TGCAGCGCTGGGGGCGGAACTAATGAAAAACTGTTTTTT,CSAGGGTNEKLFF
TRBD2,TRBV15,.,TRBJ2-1,TGTGCCACCAGCAGACTAGCGGGAGCCCTCCGTCAGCAGTTCTTC,CATSRLAGALRQQFF
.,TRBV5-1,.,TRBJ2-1,TGCGCCAGCAGCTTGTCAGGACAGTACAATGAGCAGTTCTTC,CASSLSGQYNEQFF
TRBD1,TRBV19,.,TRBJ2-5,TGTGCCAGTAGTAACAGGGGTCGCGAGACCCAGTACTTC,CASSNRGRETQYF
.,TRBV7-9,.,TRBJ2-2,TGTGCCAGCAGCCCGCCCACGTTTCAGGGGATGGCCGGGGAGCTGTTTTTT,CASSPPTFQGMAGELFF
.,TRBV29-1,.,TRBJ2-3,TGCAGCGTTGGTCCAGATACGCAGTATTTT,CSVGPDTQYF
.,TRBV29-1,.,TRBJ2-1,TGCAGCGGCGACACAGGCGGCAATGAGCAGTTCTTC,CSGDTGGNEQFF
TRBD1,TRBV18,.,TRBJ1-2,TGTGCCAGCTCACCGGCGACAGGGCGAATGGGTGACTATGGCTACACCTTC,CASSPATGRMGDYGYTF
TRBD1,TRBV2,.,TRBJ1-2,TGTGCCAGCAGGGGGACAGAGAGGACCTATGGCTACACCTTC,CASRGTERTYGYTF
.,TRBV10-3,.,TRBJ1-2,TGTGCCATCAGACGGGACCCTCTTCTTGAGGGCTACACCTTC,CAIRRDPLLEGYTF
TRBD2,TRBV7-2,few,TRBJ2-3,TGTGCCAGCAGCTCCCTAGCGGGAGGTAATACGCAGTATTTT,CASSSLAGGNTQYF
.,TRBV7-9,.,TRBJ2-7,TGTGCCAGCAGCTTATCATATGGACCGTCTCGGGACTACGAGCAGTACTTC,CASSLSYGPSRDYEQYF
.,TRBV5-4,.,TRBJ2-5,TGTGCCAGCAGCTCCCGGGACAACCAAGAGACCCAGTACTTC,CASSSRDNQETQYF
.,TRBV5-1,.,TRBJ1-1,TGCGCCAGCAGCCCGATGACAGTCCGAACTGAAGCTTTCTTT,CASSPMTVRTEAFF
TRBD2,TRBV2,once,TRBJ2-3,TGTGCCAGCAGTGGTAGCGGGAGGGCAGATACGCAGTATTTT,CASSGSGRADTQYF
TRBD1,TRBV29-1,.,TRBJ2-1,TGCAGCGTGAGGGACAGGGGGGGTGTTTCCTACAATGAGCAGTTCTTC,CSVRDRGGVSYNEQFF
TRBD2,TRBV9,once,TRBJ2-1,TGTGCCAGCAGCGTAGTTACTAGCGGGAGGAATGAGCAGTTCTTC,CASSVVTSGRNEQFF
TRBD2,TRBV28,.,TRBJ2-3,TGTGCCAGCAGTTTATGGGGAGCCGGGACTAGCGGGAGGGCGGATACGCAGTATTTT,CASSLWGAGTSGRADTQYF
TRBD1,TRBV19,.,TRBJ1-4,TGTGCCAGTAGTGACAGGGGGCAGAGGGAAAAACTGTTTTTT,CASSDRGQREKLFF
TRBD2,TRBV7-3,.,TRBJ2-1,TGTGCCAGCAGCCCGCTGACTTTAGCGGGAGGCTACAATGAGCAGTTCTTC,CASSPLTLAGGYNEQFF
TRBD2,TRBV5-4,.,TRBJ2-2,TGTGCCAGCAGCTTCGGTGGCGGGAGGGCAGCCGGGGAGCTGTTTTTT,CASSFGGGRAAGELFF
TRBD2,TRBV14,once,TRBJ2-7,TGTGCCAGCAGCCAACGATGGACTAGCGGGAGATATTACGAGCAGTACTTC,CASSQRWTSGRYYEQYF
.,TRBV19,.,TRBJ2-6,TGTGCCAGTAGTATAGATCTGGGGCGCACTGGGGCCAACGTCCTGACTTTC,CASSIDLGRTGANVLTF
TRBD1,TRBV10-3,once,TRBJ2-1,TGTGCCATCAGGACAGGGGGCTACAATGAGCAGTTCTTC,CAIRTGGYNEQFF
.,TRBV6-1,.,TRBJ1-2,TGTGCCAGCAGTGACCCGCGGATTCGTGACAGGAACTATGGCTACACCTTC,CASSDPRIRDRNYGYTF
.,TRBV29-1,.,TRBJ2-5,TGCAGCGTGCATCGGGACACCCAAGAGACCCAGTACTTC,CSVHRDTQETQYF
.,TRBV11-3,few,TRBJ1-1,TGTGCCAGCAGCTTTCGTGAAACAGGGTTTCCTTTCTTT,CASSFRETGFPFF
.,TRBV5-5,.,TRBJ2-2,TGTGCCAGCAGCTTGTTCGCCACCGGGTACACCGGGGAGCTGTTTTTT,CASSLFATGYTGELFF
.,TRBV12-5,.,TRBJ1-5,TGTGCTAGTGGTTTCCCCTTAACGGACGGAAATCAGCCCCAGCATTTT,CASGFPLTDGNQPQHF
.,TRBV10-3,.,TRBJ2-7,TGTGCCACTGCAGGGACATGGATCGACGAGCAGTACTTC,CATAGTWIDEQYF
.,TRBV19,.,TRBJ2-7,TGTGCCAGTACCCAATCGGACACCTCGGAGCAGTACTTC,CASTQSDTSEQYF
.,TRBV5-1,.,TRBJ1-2,TGCGCCAGCAGTACCAACAGGGAGAACTATGGCTACACCTTC,CASSTNRENYGYTF